This T cell receptor (beta chain) was sequenced during a study of cytomegalovirus exposure and HLA in healthy donors. Study details: There were approximately 80 million unique TCRs (from HLA-typed donors) in an early data release.

This clone was observed a handful of times. No antigen is known for it. Looked up from germline, CDR1 is LNHNV and CDR2 is YYDKDF (reference sequence). V shed 3 bases and J shed 6 bases, with 17 bases lying between them. CDR3 length equals 15 residues. The study, taken as a whole, reports: The authors enumerated 164 TCR beta chains as linked to cytomegalovirus. When analyzed later, a missense DCLRE1C variant was found to be linked to TCR beta V- and J-gene trimming. The Asian-associated ancestry cluster reportedly had fewer N-insertions than the approximately 670-donor mean in a later analysis.

With 60 Vbeta and 13 Jbeta primers, the PCR was carried out. Using immunoSEQ multiplex PCR, the repertoire was profiled, and TCRdb retains in-frame clones only, with some absent. The sample contains some 170,000 clones, over 70% of which appear only once. This chain links TRBV15 with TRBJ1-2, with TRBD1 as a possible D gene (5 bases). The TCR originated in a young man in good health and CMV-seronegative. Sample: PBMCs. The CDR3 sequence: CATSRPTAGVDGYTF. CDR3 nucleotides: TGTGCCACCAGCAGGCCGACAGCCGGAGTTGATGGCTACACCTTC.